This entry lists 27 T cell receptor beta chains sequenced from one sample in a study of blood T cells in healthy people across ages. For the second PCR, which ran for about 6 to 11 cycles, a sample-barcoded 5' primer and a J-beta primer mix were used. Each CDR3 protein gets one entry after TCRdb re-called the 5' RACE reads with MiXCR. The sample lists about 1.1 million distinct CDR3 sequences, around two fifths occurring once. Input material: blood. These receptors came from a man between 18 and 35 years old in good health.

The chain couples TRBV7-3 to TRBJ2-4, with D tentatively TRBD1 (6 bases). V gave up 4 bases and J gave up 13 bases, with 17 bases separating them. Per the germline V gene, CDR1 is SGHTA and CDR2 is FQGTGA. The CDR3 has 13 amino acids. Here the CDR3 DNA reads TGTGCCAGCAGCTACACTAGGGACAATGAGCAGTACTTC. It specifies CASSYTRDNEQYF.

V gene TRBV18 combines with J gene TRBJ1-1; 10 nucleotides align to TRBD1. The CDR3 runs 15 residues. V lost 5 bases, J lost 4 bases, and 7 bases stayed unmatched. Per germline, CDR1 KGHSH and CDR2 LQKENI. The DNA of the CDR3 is TGTGCCAGCTCAACACGACAGGGGGCGAGCACTGAAGCTTTCTTT. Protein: CASSTRQGASTEAFF.

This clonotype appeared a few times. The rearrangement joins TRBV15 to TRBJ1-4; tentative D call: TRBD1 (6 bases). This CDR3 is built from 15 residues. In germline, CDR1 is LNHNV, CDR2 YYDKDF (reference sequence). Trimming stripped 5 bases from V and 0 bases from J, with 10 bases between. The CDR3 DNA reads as TGTGCCACCAGCCGGGACACCGCAACTAATGAAAAACTGTTTTTT. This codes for CATSRDTATNEKLFF. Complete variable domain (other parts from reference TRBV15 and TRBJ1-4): DAMVIQNPRYQVTQFGKPVTLSCSQTLNHNVMYWYQQKSSQAPKLLFHYYDKDFNNEADTPDNFQSRRPNTSFCFLDIRSPGLGDTAMYLCATSRDTATNEKLFFGSGTQLSVL.

CDR3 sequence: CASMGQDRHPSTDTQYF. The CDR3 DNA is TGTGCCAGCATGGGGCAGGACAGACACCCTAGCACAGATACGCAGTATTTT. The rearrangement uses TRBV2 and TRBJ2-3, with D tentatively TRBD1 (6 bases). Germline CDR1 SNHLY, CDR2 FYNNEI. Trimming stripped 7 bases from V and 0 bases from J, with 20 bases between. The CDR3 is 17 amino acids.

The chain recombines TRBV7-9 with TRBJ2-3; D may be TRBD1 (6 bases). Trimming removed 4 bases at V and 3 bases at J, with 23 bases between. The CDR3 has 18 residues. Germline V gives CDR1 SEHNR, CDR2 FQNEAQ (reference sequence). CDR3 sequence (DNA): TGTGCCAGCAGCTCCGTGGGGGCCGAACCCGGGATTACAGATACGCAGTATTTT. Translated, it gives CASSSVGAEPGITDTQYF.

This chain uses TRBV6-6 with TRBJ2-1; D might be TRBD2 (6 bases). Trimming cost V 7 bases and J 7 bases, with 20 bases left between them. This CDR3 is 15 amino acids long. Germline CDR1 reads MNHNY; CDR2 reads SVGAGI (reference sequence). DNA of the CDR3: TGTGCCAGCACCCAGACTAGAAAGGATAAAAATGAGCAGTTCTTC. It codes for CASTQTRKDKNEQFF.

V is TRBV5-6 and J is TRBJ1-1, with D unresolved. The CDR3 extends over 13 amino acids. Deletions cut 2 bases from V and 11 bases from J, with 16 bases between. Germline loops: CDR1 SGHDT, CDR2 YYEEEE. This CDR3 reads CASSLSRLRIAFF. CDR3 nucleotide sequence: TGTGCCAGCAGCTTATCGAGACTCAGAATTGCTTTCTTT.

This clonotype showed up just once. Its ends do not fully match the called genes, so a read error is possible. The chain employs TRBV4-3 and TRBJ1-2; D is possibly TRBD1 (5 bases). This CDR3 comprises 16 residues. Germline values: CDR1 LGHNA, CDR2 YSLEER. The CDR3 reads CANSASMGLIIYGYTF. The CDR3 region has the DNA TGCGCCAACAGCGCCTCAATGGGGCTTATTATCTATGGCTACACCTTC.

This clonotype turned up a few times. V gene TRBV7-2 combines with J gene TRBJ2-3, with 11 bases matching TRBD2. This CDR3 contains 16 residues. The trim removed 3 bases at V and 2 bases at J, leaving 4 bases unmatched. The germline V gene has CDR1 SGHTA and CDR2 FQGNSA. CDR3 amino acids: CASSFSGGGLTDTQYF. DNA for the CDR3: TGTGCCAGCAGCTTTAGCGGGGGGGGTCTCACAGATACGCAGTATTTT.

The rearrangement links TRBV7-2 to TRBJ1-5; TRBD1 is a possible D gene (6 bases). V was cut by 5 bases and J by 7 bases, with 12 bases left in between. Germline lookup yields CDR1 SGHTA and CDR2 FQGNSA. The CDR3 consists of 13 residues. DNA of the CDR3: TGTGCCAGCAGCACGGCGGACAGCCAGCCCCAGCATTTT. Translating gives CASSTADSQPQHF.

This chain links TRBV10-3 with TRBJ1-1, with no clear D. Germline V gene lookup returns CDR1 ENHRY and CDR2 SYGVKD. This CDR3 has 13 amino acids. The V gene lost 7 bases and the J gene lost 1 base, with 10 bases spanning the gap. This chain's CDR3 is CAIKAGQNTEAFF. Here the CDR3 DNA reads TGTGCCATCAAGGCCGGGCAGAACACTGAAGCTTTCTTT.

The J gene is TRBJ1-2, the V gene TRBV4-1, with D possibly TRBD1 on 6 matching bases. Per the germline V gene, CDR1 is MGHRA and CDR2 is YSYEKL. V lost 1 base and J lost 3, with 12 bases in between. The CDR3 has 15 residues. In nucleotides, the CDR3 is TGCGCCAGCAGCCAAGTGGTATCAGGGGACTATGGCTACACCTTC. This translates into CASSQVVSGDYGYTF.

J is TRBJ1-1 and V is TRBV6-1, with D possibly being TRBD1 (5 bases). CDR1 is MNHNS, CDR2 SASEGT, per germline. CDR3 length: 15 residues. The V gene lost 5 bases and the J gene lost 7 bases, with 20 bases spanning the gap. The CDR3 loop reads CASSPLADLRGEAFF. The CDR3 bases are TGTGCCAGCAGTCCCCTAGCCGACCTGAGGGGTGAAGCTTTCTTT.

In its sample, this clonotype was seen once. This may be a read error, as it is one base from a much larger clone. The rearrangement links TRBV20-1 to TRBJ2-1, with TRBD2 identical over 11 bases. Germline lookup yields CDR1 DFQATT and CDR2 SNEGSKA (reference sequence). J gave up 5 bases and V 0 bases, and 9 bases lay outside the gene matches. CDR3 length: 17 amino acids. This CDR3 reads CSARDQRLAGKDNEQFF. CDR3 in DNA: TGCAGTGCTAGAGATCAGAGACTAGCGGGGAAAGACAATGAGCAGTTCTTC.

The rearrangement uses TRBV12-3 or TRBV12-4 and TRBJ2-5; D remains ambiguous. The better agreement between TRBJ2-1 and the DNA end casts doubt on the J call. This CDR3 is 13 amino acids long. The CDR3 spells CASSSGRQETQFF. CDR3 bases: TGTGCCAGCAGTTCTGGCCGACAAGAGACCCAGTTCTTC.

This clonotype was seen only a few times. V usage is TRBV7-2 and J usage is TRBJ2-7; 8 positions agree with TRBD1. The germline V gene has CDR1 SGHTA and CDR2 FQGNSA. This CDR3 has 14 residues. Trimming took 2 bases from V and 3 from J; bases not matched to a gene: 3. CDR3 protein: CASSLWDRRYEQYF. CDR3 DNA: TGTGCCAGCAGCTTATGGGACAGGCGCTACGAGCAGTACTTC.

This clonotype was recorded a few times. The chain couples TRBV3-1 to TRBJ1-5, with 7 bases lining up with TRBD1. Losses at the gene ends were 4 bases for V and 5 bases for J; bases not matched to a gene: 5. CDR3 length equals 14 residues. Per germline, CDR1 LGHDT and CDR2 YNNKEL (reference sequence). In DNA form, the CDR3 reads TGTGCCAGCAGCCGGGACAGCTCATATCAGCCCCAGCATTTT. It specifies CASSRDSSYQPQHF.

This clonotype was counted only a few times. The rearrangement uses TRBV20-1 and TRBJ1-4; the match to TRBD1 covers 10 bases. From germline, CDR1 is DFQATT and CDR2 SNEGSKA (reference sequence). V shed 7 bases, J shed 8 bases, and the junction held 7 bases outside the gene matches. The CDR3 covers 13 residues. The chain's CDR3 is CSVKDRGEEKLFF. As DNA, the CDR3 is TGCAGTGTCAAGGACAGGGGGGAAGAAAAACTGTTTTTT.

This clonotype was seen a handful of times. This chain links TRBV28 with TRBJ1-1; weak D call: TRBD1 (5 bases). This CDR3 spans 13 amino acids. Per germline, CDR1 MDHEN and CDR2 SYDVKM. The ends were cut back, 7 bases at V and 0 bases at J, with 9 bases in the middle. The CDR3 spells CASTRDLNTEAFF. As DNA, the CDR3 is TGTGCCAGCACGCGGGACTTGAACACTGAAGCTTTCTTT. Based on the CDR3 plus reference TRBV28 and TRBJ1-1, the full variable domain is DVKVTQSSRYLVKRTGEKVFLECVQDMDHENMFWYRQDPGLGLRLIYFSYDVKMKEKGDIPEGYSVSREKKERFSLILESASTNQTSMYLCASTRDLNTEAFFGQGTRLTVV.

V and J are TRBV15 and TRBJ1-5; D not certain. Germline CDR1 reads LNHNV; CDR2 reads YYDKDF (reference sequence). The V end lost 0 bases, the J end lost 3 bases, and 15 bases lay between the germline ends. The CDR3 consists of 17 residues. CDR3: CATSRDLGPPINQPQHF. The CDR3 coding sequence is TGTGCCACCAGCAGAGATCTGGGTCCCCCCATCAATCAGCCCCAGCATTTT.

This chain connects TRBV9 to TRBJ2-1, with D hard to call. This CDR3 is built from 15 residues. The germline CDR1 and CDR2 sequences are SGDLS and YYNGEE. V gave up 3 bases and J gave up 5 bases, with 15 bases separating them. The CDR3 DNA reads TGTGCCAGCAGCGCCCGGCCAGGTATCAACAATGAGCAGTTCTTC. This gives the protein CASSARPGINNEQFF.

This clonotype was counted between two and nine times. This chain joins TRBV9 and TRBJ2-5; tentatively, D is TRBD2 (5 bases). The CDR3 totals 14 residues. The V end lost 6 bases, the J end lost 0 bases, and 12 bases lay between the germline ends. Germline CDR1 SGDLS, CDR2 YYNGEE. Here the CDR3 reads CASTSTGNQETQYF. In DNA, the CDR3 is TGTGCCAGCACCTCAACCGGGAACCAAGAGACCCAGTACTTC.

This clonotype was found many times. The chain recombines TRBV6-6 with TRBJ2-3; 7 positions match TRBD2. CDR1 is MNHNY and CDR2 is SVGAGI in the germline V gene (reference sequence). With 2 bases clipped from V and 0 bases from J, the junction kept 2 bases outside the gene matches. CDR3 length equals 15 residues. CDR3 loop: CASSYMGGSTDTQYF. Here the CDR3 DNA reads TGTGCCAGCAGTTACATGGGGGGGAGCACAGATACGCAGTATTTT.

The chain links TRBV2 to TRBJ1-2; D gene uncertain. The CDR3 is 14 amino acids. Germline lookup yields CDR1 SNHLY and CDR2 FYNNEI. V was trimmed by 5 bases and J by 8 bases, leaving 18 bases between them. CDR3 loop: CASSSKIAGSGYTF. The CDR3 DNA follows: TGTGCCAGCAGTTCCAAGATAGCGGGGTCCGGCTACACCTTC.

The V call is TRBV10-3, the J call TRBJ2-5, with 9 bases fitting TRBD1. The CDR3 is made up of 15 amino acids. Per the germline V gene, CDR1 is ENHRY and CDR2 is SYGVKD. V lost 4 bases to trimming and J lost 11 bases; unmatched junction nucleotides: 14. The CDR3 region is CAISATGGLVNEQYF. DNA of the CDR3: TGTGCCATCAGTGCAACAGGGGGCTTAGTCAATGAGCAGTACTTC.

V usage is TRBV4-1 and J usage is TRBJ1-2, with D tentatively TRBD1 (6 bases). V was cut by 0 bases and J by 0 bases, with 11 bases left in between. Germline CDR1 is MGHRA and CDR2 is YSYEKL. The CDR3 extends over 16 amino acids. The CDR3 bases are TGCGCCAGCAGCCAAGATTCTGGGGGGCCTAACTATGGCTACACCTTC. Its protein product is CASSQDSGGPNYGYTF.

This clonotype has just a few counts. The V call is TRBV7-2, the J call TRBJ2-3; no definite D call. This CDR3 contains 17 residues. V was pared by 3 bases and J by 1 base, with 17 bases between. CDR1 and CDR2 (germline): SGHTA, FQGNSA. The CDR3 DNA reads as TGTGCCAGCAGCTTTAGCTACCGGGCAGAGGGCACAGATACGCAGTATTTT. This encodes CASSFSYRAEGTDTQYF. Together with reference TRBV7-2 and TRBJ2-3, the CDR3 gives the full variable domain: GAGVSQSPSNKVTEKGKDVELRCDPISGHTALYWYRQSLGQGLEFLIYFQGNSAPDKSGLPSDRFSAERTGGSVSTLTIQRTQQEDSAVYLCASSFSYRAEGTDTQYFGPGTRLTVL.